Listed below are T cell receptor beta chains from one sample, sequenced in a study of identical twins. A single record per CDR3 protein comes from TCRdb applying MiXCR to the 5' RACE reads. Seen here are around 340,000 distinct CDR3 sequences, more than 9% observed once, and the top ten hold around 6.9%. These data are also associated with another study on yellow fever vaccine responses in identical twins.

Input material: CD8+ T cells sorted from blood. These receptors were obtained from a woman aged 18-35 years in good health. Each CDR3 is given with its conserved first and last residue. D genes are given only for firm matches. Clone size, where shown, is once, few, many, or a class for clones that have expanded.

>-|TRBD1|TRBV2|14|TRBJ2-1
TGTGCCAGCCAGGTAGGGGGCCGCTACAATGAGCAGTTCTTC
CASQVGGRYNEQFF
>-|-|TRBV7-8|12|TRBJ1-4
TGTGCCAGCGCAATTGGGAATGAAAAACTGTTTTTT
CASAIGNEKLFF
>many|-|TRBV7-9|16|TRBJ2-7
TGTGCCAGCAGCGCCGAGGGGCGGGCACCTTCCTACGAGCAGTACTTC
CASSAEGRAPSYEQYF
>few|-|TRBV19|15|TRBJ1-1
TGTGCCAGTAGTAACCCGACAGAGCTGAACACTGAAGCTTTCTTT
CASSNPTELNTEAFF
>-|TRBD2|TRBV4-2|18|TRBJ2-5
TGTGCCAGCAGCCAAGATTGGGGACTAGCGGGGGGGTTGGAGACCCAGTACTTC
CASSQDWGLAGGLETQYF
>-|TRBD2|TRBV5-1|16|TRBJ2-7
TGCGCCAGCAGCTGGCGGACTAGCGGAGACTCCTACGAGCAGTACTTC
CASSWRTSGDSYEQYF
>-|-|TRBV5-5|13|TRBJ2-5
TGTGCCAGCAGCCCCCCACACCAAGAGACCCAGTACTTC
CASSPPHQETQYF
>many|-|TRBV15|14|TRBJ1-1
TGTGCCACCAGCAGCTGGACTGAGAACACTGAAGCTTTCTTT
CATSSWTENTEAFF
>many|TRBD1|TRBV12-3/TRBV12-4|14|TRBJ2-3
TGTGCCAGCAGGGACAGGGGGTTGACAGATACGCAGTATTTT
CASRDRGLTDTQYF
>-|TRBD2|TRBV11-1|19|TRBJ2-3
TGTGCCAGCAGCTTATTCCCACTACTAGCGGGAGACAGCACAGATACGCAGTATTTT
CASSLFPLLAGDSTDTQYF
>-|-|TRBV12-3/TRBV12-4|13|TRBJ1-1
TGTGCCAGCAGTTTTTCGGGGGCCACTGAAGCTTTCTTT
CASSFSGATEAFF
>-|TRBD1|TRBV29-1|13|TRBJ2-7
TGCAGCGTTGCCCCGGGACAGGGGTACGAGCAGTACTTC
CSVAPGQGYEQYF
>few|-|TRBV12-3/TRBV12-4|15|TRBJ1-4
TGTGCCAGCACCTTAACAGACAGGCTCAATGAAAAACTGTTTTTT
CASTLTDRLNEKLFF
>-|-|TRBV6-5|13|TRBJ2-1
TGTGCCAGCAGTTACTCGGGTCTAGCCATGCAGTTCTTC
CASSYSGLAMQFF
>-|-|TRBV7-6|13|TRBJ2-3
TGTGCCAGCAGCTTAGCGTCTTTAGATACGCAGTATTTT
CASSLASLDTQYF
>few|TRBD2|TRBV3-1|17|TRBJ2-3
TGTGCCAGCAGCCAAGATTATCGGGGGGACAGCACAGATACGCAGTATTTT
CASSQDYRGDSTDTQYF
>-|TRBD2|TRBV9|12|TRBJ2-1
TGTGCCAGCAGGCGGGGGGAGAATGAGCAGTTCTTC
CASRRGENEQFF
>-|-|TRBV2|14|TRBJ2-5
TGTGCCAGCACCTATGGAGTAGGACAAGAGACCCAGTACTTC
CASTYGVGQETQYF
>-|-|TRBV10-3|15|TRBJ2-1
TGTGCCATCAGTTCGGGGGGACAAACCTACAATGAGCAGTTCTTC
CAISSGGQTYNEQFF
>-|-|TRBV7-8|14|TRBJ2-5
TGTGCCAGCAGCTTAGTGGGGGGGCGGGAGACCCAGTACTTC
CASSLVGGRETQYF
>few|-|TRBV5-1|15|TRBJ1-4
TGCGCCAGCAGCCCATCGGGGGGATTTAATGAAAAACTGTTTTTT
CASSPSGGFNEKLFF
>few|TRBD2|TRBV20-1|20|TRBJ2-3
TGCAGTGCTAACGGGTTCCTTAGCGGGGGGGTCAATGAAGACACAGATACGCAGTATTTT
CSANGFLSGGVNEDTDTQYF
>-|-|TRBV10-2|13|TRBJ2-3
TGCGCCAGCAGAAGGTATGAACCAGATACGCAGTATTTT
CASRRYEPDTQYF
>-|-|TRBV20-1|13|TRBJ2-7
TGCAGTGCTAGATACAGGGACTTGAACGAGCAGTACTTC
CSARYRDLNEQYF
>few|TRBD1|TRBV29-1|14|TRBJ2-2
TGCAGCGTCCCGGGACAGGGTTCCTCTGGGGAGCTGTTTTTT
CSVPGQGSSGELFF
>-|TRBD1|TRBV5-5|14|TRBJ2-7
TGTGCCAGCAGCTACTACCAGGGGGCTTACGAGCAGTACTTC
CASSYYQGAYEQYF
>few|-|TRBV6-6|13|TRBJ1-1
TGTGCCAGCAGAGGCTTGAGGGGGACTGAAGCTTTCTTT
CASRGLRGTEAFF
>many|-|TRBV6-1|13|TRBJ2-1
TGTGCCAGCAGGGCTAGCCCATACAATGAGCAGTTCTTC
CASRASPYNEQFF
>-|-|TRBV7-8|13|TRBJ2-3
TGTGCCAGCAGCTCGCCCTCCTCAGATACGCAGTATTTT
CASSSPSSDTQYF
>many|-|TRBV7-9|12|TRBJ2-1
TGTGCCAGCAGACTCCTTTTGGGTGAGCAGTTCTTC
CASRLLLGEQFF
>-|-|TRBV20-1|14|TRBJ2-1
TGCAGTGCTAGTTCCTACGGGACCGACAATGAGCAGTTCTTC
CSASSYGTDNEQFF
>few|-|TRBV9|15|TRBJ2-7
TGTGCCAGCAGCGTAAGCGGCAGGATGGGAGACGAGCAGTACTTC
CASSVSGRMGDEQYF
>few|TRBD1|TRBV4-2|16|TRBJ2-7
TGTGCCAGCAGCACTTCCCCGGGACAGGATGCCTACGAGCAGTACTTC
CASSTSPGQDAYEQYF
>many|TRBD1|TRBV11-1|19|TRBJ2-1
TGTGCCAGCAGCTTAGCGTCGGGACAGGGATTATTATGGAGCAATGAGCAGTTCTTC
CASSLASGQGLLWSNEQFF
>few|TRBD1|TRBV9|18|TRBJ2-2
TGTGCCAGCAGCGTAGACCGGACTGGGACAGGGGGGACCGGGGAGCTGTTTTTT
CASSVDRTGTGGTGELFF
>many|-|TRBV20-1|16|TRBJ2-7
TGCAGTGCTAGAGATCGGCGGGTCTTACAGGGCTACGAGCAGTACTTC
CSARDRRVLQGYEQYF
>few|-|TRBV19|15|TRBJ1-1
TGTGCCAGTAGTATGATACCGGGGGCGAACACTGAAGCTTTCTTT
CASSMIPGANTEAFF
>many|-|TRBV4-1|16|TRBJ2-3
TGCGCCAGCAGCCAAGAGGCAGGGCAGGTCACAGATACGCAGTATTTT
CASSQEAGQVTDTQYF
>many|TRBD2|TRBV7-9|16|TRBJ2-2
TGTGCCAGCAGCCGAGCGACTAGCGGGAGTACCGGGGAGCTGTTTTTT
CASSRATSGSTGELFF
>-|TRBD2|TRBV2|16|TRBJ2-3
TGTGCCAGCAGTCAGACCGGGACTACCCTCTCGGATACGCAGTATTTT
CASSQTGTTLSDTQYF
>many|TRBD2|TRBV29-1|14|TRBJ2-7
TGCAGCGTTGGTTCGGGAGGGAGCTCCTACGAGCAGTACTTC
CSVGSGGSSYEQYF
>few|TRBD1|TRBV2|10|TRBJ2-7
TGTGCTCAGGGGGCGGAGGAGCAGTACTTC
CAQGAEEQYF
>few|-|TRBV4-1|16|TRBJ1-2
TGCGCCAGCAGCCAAGAGTTATCGAGGGCCGGGTATGGCTACACCTTC
CASSQELSRAGYGYTF
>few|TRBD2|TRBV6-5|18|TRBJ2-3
TGTGCCAGCAGTTTTGGTCTAGCGGGAGATTCAAGGACAGATACGCAGTATTTT
CASSFGLAGDSRTDTQYF
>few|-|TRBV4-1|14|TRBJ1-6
TGCGCCAGCAGCCAAAGAGATGCGGATTCACCCCTCCACTTT
CASSQRDADSPLHF
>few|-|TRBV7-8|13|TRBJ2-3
TGTGCCAGCAGCGTCAGATACACAGATACGCAGTATTTT
CASSVRYTDTQYF
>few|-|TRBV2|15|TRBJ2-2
TGTGCCAGCAGTGGGGAGGACAGGCCCCACGGGGAGCTGTTTTTT
CASSGEDRPHGELFF
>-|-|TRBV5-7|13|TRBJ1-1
TGTGCCAGCAGCTTGGCAGGGTGGACTGAAGCTTTCTTT
CASSLAGWTEAFF
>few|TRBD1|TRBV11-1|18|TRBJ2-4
TGTGCCAGCAGCGGCCGGGACAGGGGGCTAGTGGCCAAAAACATTCAGTACTTC
CASSGRDRGLVAKNIQYF
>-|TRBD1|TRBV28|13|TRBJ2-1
TGTGCCAGCACCCTGGACAGGCAAAATGAGCAGTTCTTC
CASTLDRQNEQFF
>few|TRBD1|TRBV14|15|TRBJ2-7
TGTGCCAGCAGCCAAGTGGTGGGACAGGGTTACGAGCAGTACTTC
CASSQVVGQGYEQYF
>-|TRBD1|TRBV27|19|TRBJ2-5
TGTGCCAGCAGCCCAACCTCCGGGACAGGGGGCGCGCGGTGGGAGACCCAGTACTTC
CASSPTSGTGGARWETQYF
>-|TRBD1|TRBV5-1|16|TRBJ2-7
TGCGCCAGCAGCCCTAACCCCGGACAGGGGGCCTACGAGCAGTACTTC
CASSPNPGQGAYEQYF